A selection of T cell receptor beta chains follows, all from one sample in a study of CD8 T cells in ankylosing spondylitis. TCRdb reanalysed the 5' RACE reads using MiXCR and keeps one entry per CDR3 protein. The sample lists 200,000 to 250,000 distinct CDR3 sequences, 18% seen once, with roughly 42% in the top ten. Source material: blood, either unsorted or a sorted T cell fraction (not recorded which). These TCRs come from a male donor with ankylosing spondylitis. Each CDR3 is given with its conserved first and last residue. D genes are given only for firm matches. Size is omitted from some rows. Given values are once, few, many or a class for expanded clones.

d_gene	j_gene	abundance	v_gene	CDR3aa	CDR3nt
-	TRBJ1-5	-	TRBV19	CASSINLGILQPQHF	TGTGCCAGTAGTATAAATCTAGGGATCTTGCAGCCCCAGCATTTT
TRBD2	TRBJ2-2	-	TRBV12-3/TRBV12-4	CASSLTGLALTGELFF	TGTGCCAGCAGTTTAACGGGACTAGCCTTGACCGGGGAGCTGTTTTTT
-	TRBJ1-4	few	TRBV29-1	CSVDLEEKLFF	TGCAGCGTTGATTTGGAGGAAAAACTGTTTTTT
TRBD1	TRBJ2-1	many	TRBV29-1	CSVPDRDLLDEQFF	TGCAGCGTTCCGGACAGGGACCTCTTGGATGAGCAGTTCTTC
TRBD2	TRBJ2-1	-	TRBV6-1	CASSELAGGSPYNEQFF	TGTGCCAGCAGTGAACTAGCGGGAGGCTCCCCTTACAATGAGCAGTTCTTC
-	TRBJ2-2	few	TRBV6-2/TRBV6-3	CASSRDWDTGELFF	TGTGCCAGCAGTCGGGACTGGGACACCGGGGAGCTGTTTTTT
TRBD1	TRBJ2-5	few	TRBV28	CASSFLDREPHLSLAQYF	TGTGCCAGCAGTTTCCTGGACAGGGAACCCCACTTGAGTCTGGCCCAGTACTTC
-	TRBJ1-1	-	TRBV4-1	CASSPPGGEIATRDEAFF	TGCGCCAGCAGCCCACCTGGCGGGGAAATCGCAACAAGGGATGAAGCTTTCTTT
-	TRBJ1-4	-	TRBV5-1	CASSLSDPNEKLFF	TGCGCCAGCAGCTTGTCGGACCCTAATGAAAAACTGTTTTTT
-	TRBJ2-1	few	TRBV7-9	CASSLPGGGSYNEQFF	TGTGCCAGCAGCCTCCCCGGTGGGGGGTCTTACAATGAGCAGTTCTTC
-	TRBJ1-1	few	TRBV5-6	CASSLYDSLATEAFF	TGTGCCAGCAGCCTATATGACAGTTTGGCCACTGAAGCTTTCTTT
TRBD2	TRBJ2-1	few	TRBV5-1	CASSSLSGASYNEQFF	TGCGCCAGCAGCTCACTTAGCGGGGCCTCCTACAATGAGCAGTTCTTC
TRBD2	TRBJ2-7	-	TRBV7-8	CASSFTPGLAYEQYF	TGTGCCAGCAGCTTTACGCCGGGACTAGCATACGAGCAGTACTTC
TRBD1	TRBJ1-5	-	TRBV20-1	CSASMGQKRDQPQHF	TGCAGTGCTAGTATGGGACAGAAACGCGACCAGCCCCAGCATTTT
-	TRBJ1-2	few	TRBV6-5	CASSYGPQGGYTF	TGTGCCAGCAGTTACGGCCCTCAAGGAGGCTACACCTTC
-	TRBJ2-1	-	TRBV12-3/TRBV12-4	CASRTLGFGSYNEQFF	TGTGCCAGCAGAACTCTCGGATTTGGCTCCTACAATGAGCAGTTCTTC
TRBD1	TRBJ2-7	-	TRBV5-1	CASSWTQGDAYEQYF	TGCGCCAGCAGCTGGACGCAGGGGGATGCCTACGAGCAGTACTTC
-	TRBJ2-1	many	TRBV12-3/TRBV12-4	CASSFPSADNEQFF	TGTGCCAGCAGTTTCCCTAGCGCAGACAATGAGCAGTTCTTC
TRBD1	TRBJ2-5	few	TRBV7-2	CASSLAGGGWETQYF	TGTGCCAGCAGCTTGGCAGGGGGCGGTTGGGAGACCCAGTACTTC
TRBD2	TRBJ2-3	-	TRBV4-2	CASSQESSGGPDTQYF	TGTGCCAGCAGCCAAGAGAGTAGCGGGGGCCCAGATACGCAGTATTTT
-	TRBJ1-2	-	TRBV7-9	CASSLEVTGYYGYTF	TGTGCCAGCAGCTTAGAGGTAACAGGTTACTATGGCTACACCTTC
-	TRBJ1-4	-	TRBV7-8	CASSSRDSGEKLFF	TGTGCCAGCAGCTCCCGGGACTCCGGAGAAAAACTGTTTTTT
-	TRBJ2-7	-	TRBV4-3	CASSQDSGFTYEQYF	TGCGCCAGCAGCCAAGATTCCGGATTTACCTACGAGCAGTACTTC
TRBD2	TRBJ2-3	-	TRBV27	CASSSTSGRPDTQYF	TGTGCCAGCAGTTCAACTAGCGGGAGGCCAGATACGCAGTATTTT
TRBD1	TRBJ1-2	-	TRBV7-9	CASSLGDSVGYTF	TGTGCCAGCAGCTTAGGGGACAGTGTCGGCTACACCTTC
TRBD2	TRBJ2-1	-	TRBV28	CASSSGLAGLSYNEQFF	TGTGCCAGCAGTTCGGGACTAGCGGGACTCTCCTACAATGAGCAGTTCTTC
TRBD2	TRBJ2-3	few	TRBV7-9	CASSSSGSSGNTQYF	TGTGCCAGCAGCAGTAGCGGGAGTTCGGGGAATACGCAGTATTTT
TRBD2	TRBJ2-1	many	TRBV6-2/TRBV6-3	CASSVSGTYNEQFF	TGTGCCAGCAGTGTTAGCGGGACCTACAATGAGCAGTTCTTC
-	TRBJ1-5	-	TRBV4-3	CASSQAFRGLGNQPQHF	TGCGCCAGCAGCCAAGCGTTCAGAGGGTTGGGCAATCAGCCCCAGCATTTT
TRBD1	TRBJ2-7	-	TRBV28	CASSFLTLQGDYEQYF	TGTGCCAGCAGTTTCCTTACCTTACAGGGGGACTACGAGCAGTACTTC
-	TRBJ2-2	-	TRBV7-9	CASSLALLPPGTGELFF	TGTGCCAGCAGCTTAGCCTTGCTTCCGCCGGGCACCGGGGAGCTGTTTTTT